The clone carrying this T cell receptor (beta chain) has only a few counts. Its specificity is not known. Between the trimmed V and J ends, which lost 6 bases and 1 base, there was a span of 11 bases. This CDR3 is built from 14 residues. Germline CDR1 and CDR2: LNHNV and YYDKDF (reference sequence). This sample was taken from a study of CD8+ T cells in alopecia areata. Whole-study context: Treatment of the treated patients consisted of oral tofacitinib, 5 to 10 mg twice daily.

General study results and limits: Among patients, TCR sharing was less clear than in mice, a difference possibly due in part to HLA diversity in the patient population.

RNA, once extracted, was reverse transcribed into cDNA for use as the sequencing template. Assay: immunoSEQ multiplex PCR; the TCRdb copy retains only in-frame clones and omits some. This sample has hundreds of thousands of clones; roughly two thirds occur once, and the top ten carry around 1.2%. The chain uses TRBV15 and TRBJ2-3; either TRBD1 or TRBD2 may supply D (6 bases each). The sequencing here drew on CD4+ T cells sorted from blood, taken at week 0. The TCR sequence derives from a human donor with alopecia areata. CDR3 residues: CATSQRGGTDTQYF. CDR3 DNA: TGTGCCACCAGTCAGAGGGGGGGCACAGATACGCAGTATTTT.